A selection of T cell receptor beta chains follows, all from one sample in a study of beta chain features in type 1 diabetes. The data were produced by immunoSEQ multiplex PCR, yet TCRdb's version contains in-frame clones alone and is incomplete. This table holds about 350,000 clones, around 20% found once. Sequencing was carried out using naive CD4+ T cells from blood. The receptors come from a woman under 30 in good health. Both conserved end residues are part of each CDR3. Each record gives: V gene, J gene, D gene, clone size, CDR3 protein, CDR3 DNA. A D gene is named only where the DNA matches it firmly. Clone size is shown for a subset of rows, as once, few, many or a class of expanded clone.

V gene: TRBV27; J gene: TRBJ1-4; D gene: -; clone size: few; CDR3 protein: CASRKQATNEKLFF; CDR3 DNA: TGTGCCAGCAGGAAACAGGCAACTAATGAAAAACTGTTTTTT
V gene: TRBV9; J gene: TRBJ2-6; D gene: -; clone size: few; CDR3 protein: CASSVGGAGANVLTF; CDR3 DNA: TGTGCCAGCAGCGTTGGAGGGGCCGGGGCCAACGTCCTGACTTTC
V gene: TRBV2; J gene: TRBJ1-2; D gene: -; clone size: -; CDR3 protein: CASMETGAYGYTF; CDR3 DNA: TGTGCCAGCATGGAAACAGGAGCCTATGGCTACACCTTC
V gene: TRBV9; J gene: TRBJ1-1; D gene: -; clone size: -; CDR3 protein: CASSVDRRVSEAFF; CDR3 DNA: TGTGCCAGCAGCGTAGACCGCCGGGTGTCTGAAGCTTTCTTT
V gene: TRBV18; J gene: TRBJ2-6; D gene: -; clone size: -; CDR3 protein: CASSPSAGSGANVLTF; CDR3 DNA: TGTGCCAGCTCACCTAGTGCCGGCTCTGGGGCCAACGTCCTGACTTTC
V gene: TRBV21-1; J gene: TRBJ2-7; D gene: -; clone size: -; CDR3 protein: CASSSLRRALYEQYF; CDR3 DNA: TGTGCCAGCAGCAGCCTACGGAGGGCTCTTTACGAGCAGTACTTC
V gene: TRBV30; J gene: TRBJ2-7; D gene: TRBD2; clone size: few; CDR3 protein: CAWSDPTTSGRSEQYF; CDR3 DNA: TGTGCCTGGAGTGACCCCACTACTAGCGGGAGGAGCGAGCAGTACTTC
V gene: TRBV7-2; J gene: TRBJ1-1; D gene: -; clone size: -; CDR3 protein: CASSQDTEAFF; CDR3 DNA: TGTGCCAGCAGCCAGGACACTGAAGCTTTCTTT
V gene: TRBV29-1; J gene: TRBJ2-3; D gene: TRBD2; clone size: -; CDR3 protein: CSALKGAGATDTQYF; CDR3 DNA: TGCAGCGCTCTAAAAGGAGCGGGGGCCACAGATACGCAGTATTTT
V gene: TRBV5-6; J gene: TRBJ2-7; D gene: TRBD1; clone size: -; CDR3 protein: CASSLAGTGVEEQYF; CDR3 DNA: TGTGCCAGCAGCTTGGCCGGGACAGGGGTAGAGGAGCAGTACTTC
V gene: TRBV18; J gene: TRBJ2-2; D gene: -; clone size: once; CDR3 protein: CASSPGMNTGELFF; CDR3 DNA: TGTGCCAGCTCACCCGGGATGAACACCGGGGAGCTGTTTTTT
V gene: TRBV2; J gene: TRBJ1-2; D gene: TRBD1; clone size: -; CDR3 protein: CASRRGQGANYGYTF; CDR3 DNA: TGTGCCAGCAGACGAGGACAGGGGGCGAACTATGGCTACACCTTC
V gene: TRBV29-1; J gene: TRBJ1-1; D gene: TRBD1; clone size: -; CDR3 protein: CSVRDRAFYGTEAFF; CDR3 DNA: TGCAGCGTCCGGGACAGGGCTTTCTATGGCACTGAAGCTTTCTTT
V gene: TRBV4-1; J gene: TRBJ1-2; D gene: -; clone size: few; CDR3 protein: CASSQLGLYGYTF; CDR3 DNA: TGCGCCAGCAGCCAGCTGGGACTCTATGGCTACACCTTC
V gene: TRBV19; J gene: TRBJ1-2; D gene: -; clone size: -; CDR3 protein: CASSDILFGYTF; CDR3 DNA: TGTGCCAGTAGTGACATTCTCTTCGGCTACACCTTC
V gene: TRBV25-1; J gene: TRBJ1-6; D gene: TRBD1; clone size: few; CDR3 protein: CASSATGGANSPLHF; CDR3 DNA: TGTGCCAGCAGTGCCACAGGGGGCGCGAATTCACCCCTCCACTTT
V gene: TRBV6-1; J gene: TRBJ1-1; D gene: -; clone size: -; CDR3 protein: CASTPGGAWNTEAFF; CDR3 DNA: TGTGCCAGCACCCCTGGGGGCGCGTGGAACACTGAAGCTTTCTTT
V gene: TRBV2; J gene: TRBJ2-3; D gene: -; clone size: few; CDR3 protein: CASRTTVITDTQYF; CDR3 DNA: TGTGCCAGCAGAACTACCGTTATCACAGATACGCAGTATTTT
V gene: TRBV6-5; J gene: TRBJ2-2; D gene: -; clone size: -; CDR3 protein: CASSYSSLPGELFF; CDR3 DNA: TGTGCCAGCAGTTACTCGAGTCTCCCCGGGGAGCTGTTTTTT
V gene: TRBV4-2; J gene: TRBJ1-2; D gene: -; clone size: -; CDR3 protein: CASSQERGLSYGYTF; CDR3 DNA: TGTGCCAGCAGCCAAGAGCGGGGGTTGAGCTATGGCTACACCTTC
V gene: TRBV28; J gene: TRBJ1-2; D gene: TRBD1; clone size: -; CDR3 protein: CASLRDRDNYGYTF; CDR3 DNA: TGTGCCAGCCTCCGGGACAGGGATAACTATGGCTACACCTTC
V gene: TRBV5-1; J gene: TRBJ1-4; D gene: -; clone size: -; CDR3 protein: CASSFNTATNEKLFF; CDR3 DNA: TGCGCCAGCAGCTTCAATACTGCAACTAATGAAAAACTGTTTTTT
V gene: TRBV12-5; J gene: TRBJ1-2; D gene: TRBD1; clone size: few; CDR3 protein: CASGLTGQGSGYTF; CDR3 DNA: TGTGCTAGTGGTTTGACGGGACAGGGAAGCGGCTACACCTTC
V gene: TRBV7-2; J gene: TRBJ1-5; D gene: -; clone size: few; CDR3 protein: CASSLFGHTNQPQHF; CDR3 DNA: TGTGCCAGCAGCTTATTCGGACATACGAATCAGCCCCAGCATTTT
V gene: TRBV4-2; J gene: TRBJ2-2; D gene: -; clone size: -; CDR3 protein: CASSQDLFTGELFF; CDR3 DNA: TGTGCCAGCAGCCAAGATCTTTTCACCGGGGAGCTGTTTTTT
V gene: TRBV2; J gene: TRBJ2-1; D gene: TRBD2; clone size: -; CDR3 protein: CASSGDSGKFF; CDR3 DNA: TGTGCCAGCAGTGGGGATAGCGGGAAATTCTTC
V gene: TRBV4-2; J gene: TRBJ1-1; D gene: -; clone size: -; CDR3 protein: CASSQDPQGIMNTEAFF; CDR3 DNA: TGTGCCAGCAGCCAAGATCCCCAGGGAATAATGAACACTGAAGCTTTCTTT
V gene: TRBV30; J gene: TRBJ1-1; D gene: -; clone size: few; CDR3 protein: CAWVGLGGEAFF; CDR3 DNA: TGTGCCTGGGTAGGGCTGGGGGGTGAAGCTTTCTTT
V gene: TRBV7-2; J gene: TRBJ1-2; D gene: TRBD1; clone size: few; CDR3 protein: CASSSTPGQGNYGYTF; CDR3 DNA: TGTGCCAGCAGCTCTACTCCGGGACAGGGAAACTATGGCTACACCTTC
V gene: TRBV25-1; J gene: TRBJ2-7; D gene: -; clone size: -; CDR3 protein: CASSAVGPYEQYF; CDR3 DNA: TGTGCCAGCAGCGCCGTCGGTCCCTACGAGCAGTACTTC
V gene: TRBV19; J gene: TRBJ1-1; D gene: -; clone size: -; CDR3 protein: CASGTTGSGNTEAFF; CDR3 DNA: TGTGCCAGTGGAACCACAGGATCAGGGAACACTGAAGCTTTCTTT
V gene: TRBV4-1; J gene: TRBJ2-2; D gene: -; clone size: -; CDR3 protein: CASSLGTLMTGELFF; CDR3 DNA: TGCGCCAGCAGCCTCGGGACATTGATGACCGGGGAGCTGTTTTTT
V gene: TRBV13; J gene: TRBJ2-7; D gene: TRBD2; clone size: -; CDR3 protein: CASSASGGPSLEQYF; CDR3 DNA: TGTGCCAGCAGCGCTAGCGGGGGCCCTTCCTTGGAGCAGTACTTC
V gene: TRBV7-2; J gene: TRBJ2-1; D gene: TRBD2; clone size: few; CDR3 protein: CASSQREWGANEQFF; CDR3 DNA: TGTGCCAGCAGCCAGCGGGAGTGGGGGGCTAATGAGCAGTTCTTC
V gene: TRBV5-1; J gene: TRBJ2-3; D gene: TRBD2; clone size: -; CDR3 protein: CASSFPRLAGNTDTQYF; CDR3 DNA: TGCGCCAGCAGCTTCCCTCGACTAGCGGGGAACACAGATACGCAGTATTTT
V gene: TRBV30; J gene: TRBJ1-4; D gene: -; clone size: few; CDR3 protein: CAVEARVLNEKLFF; CDR3 DNA: TGTGCCGTGGAGGCCCGGGTTCTTAATGAAAAACTGTTTTTT
V gene: TRBV18; J gene: TRBJ2-3; D gene: TRBD1; clone size: -; CDR3 protein: CASSQGQGGTDTQYF; CDR3 DNA: TGTGCCAGCTCACAGGGACAGGGGGGCACAGATACGCAGTATTTT
V gene: TRBV2; J gene: TRBJ1-1; D gene: TRBD1; clone size: few; CDR3 protein: CASSVDRGRVTEAFF; CDR3 DNA: TGTGCCAGCAGCGTGGACAGGGGGCGCGTCACTGAAGCTTTCTTT
V gene: TRBV10-3; J gene: TRBJ2-5; D gene: TRBD1; clone size: few; CDR3 protein: CAIRRTGGQETQYF; CDR3 DNA: TGTGCCATCAGACGGACAGGGGGACAAGAGACCCAGTACTTC
V gene: TRBV11-1; J gene: TRBJ2-5; D gene: -; clone size: -; CDR3 protein: CASSLGGGAGETQYF; CDR3 DNA: TGTGCCAGCAGCTTGGGCGGGGGCGCCGGGGAGACCCAGTACTTC
V gene: TRBV30; J gene: TRBJ1-1; D gene: -; clone size: few; CDR3 protein: CAWQAGTEAFF; CDR3 DNA: TGTGCCTGGCAAGCGGGAACTGAAGCTTTCTTT
V gene: TRBV14; J gene: TRBJ2-7; D gene: TRBD2; clone size: few; CDR3 protein: CASSPGTSSYEQYF; CDR3 DNA: TGTGCCAGCAGTCCCGGGACTAGCTCCTACGAGCAGTACTTC
V gene: TRBV25-1; J gene: TRBJ2-7; D gene: -; clone size: -; CDR3 protein: CASSSSGTPSYEQYF; CDR3 DNA: TGTGCCAGCTCCTCCTCAGGTACCCCCTCCTACGAGCAGTACTTC
V gene: TRBV5-1; J gene: TRBJ2-5; D gene: TRBD2; clone size: few; CDR3 protein: CASSLGLAGEETQYF; CDR3 DNA: TGCGCCAGCAGCCTGGGACTAGCGGGAGAAGAGACCCAGTACTTC
V gene: TRBV5-6; J gene: TRBJ2-5; D gene: -; clone size: -; CDR3 protein: CASSGSGETQYF; CDR3 DNA: TGTGCCAGCAGCGGGAGTGGCGAGACCCAGTACTTC
V gene: TRBV5-6; J gene: TRBJ1-1; D gene: TRBD1; clone size: -; CDR3 protein: CASSITGGRGFF; CDR3 DNA: TGTGCCAGCAGCATCACAGGGGGAAGGGGTTTCTTT
V gene: TRBV7-9; J gene: TRBJ1-5; D gene: TRBD1; clone size: few; CDR3 protein: CASSPGTGGNQPQHF; CDR3 DNA: TGTGCCAGCAGCCCTGGGACAGGGGGCAATCAGCCCCAGCATTTT
V gene: TRBV19; J gene: TRBJ1-1; D gene: -; clone size: -; CDR3 protein: CASTGQTNTEAFF; CDR3 DNA: TGTGCCAGTACTGGACAGACGAACACTGAAGCTTTCTTT
V gene: TRBV6-6; J gene: TRBJ2-7; D gene: TRBD1; clone size: -; CDR3 protein: CASSIVRGNEQYF; CDR3 DNA: TGTGCCAGCAGCATCGTCAGGGGGAACGAGCAGTACTTC
V gene: TRBV6-1; J gene: TRBJ2-1; D gene: TRBD2; clone size: -; CDR3 protein: CASSAGLALREQFF; CDR3 DNA: TGTGCCAGCAGTGCAGGACTAGCCCTCCGTGAGCAGTTCTTC
V gene: TRBV6-6; J gene: TRBJ1-2; D gene: -; clone size: few; CDR3 protein: CASSYSTMGDGYTF; CDR3 DNA: TGTGCCAGCAGTTACTCCACGATGGGCGATGGCTACACCTTC
V gene: TRBV7-2; J gene: TRBJ1-6; D gene: -; clone size: few; CDR3 protein: CASSSQGYNSPLHF; CDR3 DNA: TGTGCCAGCAGCTCCCAGGGGTATAATTCACCCCTCCACTTT
V gene: TRBV6-5; J gene: TRBJ2-7; D gene: -; clone size: -; CDR3 protein: CASSYSLASPYEQYF; CDR3 DNA: TGTGCCAGCAGTTACTCCCTAGCGTCCCCCTACGAGCAGTACTTC
V gene: TRBV14; J gene: TRBJ2-7; D gene: -; clone size: -; CDR3 protein: CASSQERMGSSREQYF; CDR3 DNA: TGTGCCAGCAGCCAAGAGAGGATGGGTAGCAGTAGGGAGCAGTACTTC
V gene: TRBV2; J gene: TRBJ2-3; D gene: TRBD2; clone size: -; CDR3 protein: CASSEGLAGGKTDTQYF; CDR3 DNA: TGTGCCAGCAGTGAGGGACTAGCGGGAGGGAAGACAGATACGCAGTATTTT
V gene: TRBV30; J gene: TRBJ1-2; D gene: -; clone size: -; CDR3 protein: CAWSLQVGYGGYTF; CDR3 DNA: TGTGCCTGGAGTTTACAGGTCGGTTATGGTGGCTACACCTTC